This T cell receptor (beta chain) derives from a study of T cell changes during pregnancy in multiple sclerosis. This CDR3 contains 13 residues. The germline V gene encodes CDR1 SGHAT and CDR2 FQDESV (reference sequence). Trimming removed 5 bases from V and 4 bases from J, with 12 bases in between. Clones were sequenced by immunoSEQ multiplex PCR, and TCRdb holds only the in-frame ones, with some missing. Among about 40,000 clones listed, 90% were seen once. The sample here was CD4+ T cells from peripheral blood mononuclear cells, taken in the third trimester of pregnancy. V gene TRBV11-1 combines with J gene TRBJ2-7; perhaps TRBD1 as D (5 bases). The clonotype comes from a female donor with multiple sclerosis, enrolled in a pregnancy study. As DNA, the CDR3 is TGTGCCAGCAGCCGGACCCAGGGATACGAGCAGTACTTC. Encoded protein: CASSRTQGYEQYF.